This TCR beta chain was obtained from a study of CD8 T cells in Susac syndrome. Study-level results: A relatively small number of individuals underwent TCR sequencing and HLA analysis.

From blood CD8+ and CD4+ T cells, TCR beta sequences were generated. TEMRA cells were FACS-enriched, while CD8+ and CD4+ T cells were negatively isolated. RNA amounts of about 0.5 to 1 ug underwent reverse transcription with random hexamers. TCR beta CDR3 was amplified by immunoSEQ covering 54 Vbeta and 13 Jbeta. TCRdb fed the immunoSEQ multiplex PCR reads into MiXCR, producing one record per CDR3 protein. The data hold 150,000 to 200,000 distinct CDR3 sequences, with around 94% observed a single time. This CDR3 contains 16 residues. V trimming: 4 bases; J trimming: 7 bases; junction bases outside the gene matches: 12. Germline values: CDR1 LGHNA, CDR2 YNFKEQ. As concerns this clonotype: No antigen is known for it.

The sequencing sample was made of CD4+ T cells from PBMCs. The genes are TRBV4-2 and TRBJ2-1; 8 bases match TRBD2. The TCR originated in a human donor with multiple sclerosis. CDR3 protein: CASSLETSAKENEQFF. CDR3 nucleotides: TGTGCCAGCAGCCTAGAGACTAGCGCCAAGGAAAATGAGCAGTTCTTC.